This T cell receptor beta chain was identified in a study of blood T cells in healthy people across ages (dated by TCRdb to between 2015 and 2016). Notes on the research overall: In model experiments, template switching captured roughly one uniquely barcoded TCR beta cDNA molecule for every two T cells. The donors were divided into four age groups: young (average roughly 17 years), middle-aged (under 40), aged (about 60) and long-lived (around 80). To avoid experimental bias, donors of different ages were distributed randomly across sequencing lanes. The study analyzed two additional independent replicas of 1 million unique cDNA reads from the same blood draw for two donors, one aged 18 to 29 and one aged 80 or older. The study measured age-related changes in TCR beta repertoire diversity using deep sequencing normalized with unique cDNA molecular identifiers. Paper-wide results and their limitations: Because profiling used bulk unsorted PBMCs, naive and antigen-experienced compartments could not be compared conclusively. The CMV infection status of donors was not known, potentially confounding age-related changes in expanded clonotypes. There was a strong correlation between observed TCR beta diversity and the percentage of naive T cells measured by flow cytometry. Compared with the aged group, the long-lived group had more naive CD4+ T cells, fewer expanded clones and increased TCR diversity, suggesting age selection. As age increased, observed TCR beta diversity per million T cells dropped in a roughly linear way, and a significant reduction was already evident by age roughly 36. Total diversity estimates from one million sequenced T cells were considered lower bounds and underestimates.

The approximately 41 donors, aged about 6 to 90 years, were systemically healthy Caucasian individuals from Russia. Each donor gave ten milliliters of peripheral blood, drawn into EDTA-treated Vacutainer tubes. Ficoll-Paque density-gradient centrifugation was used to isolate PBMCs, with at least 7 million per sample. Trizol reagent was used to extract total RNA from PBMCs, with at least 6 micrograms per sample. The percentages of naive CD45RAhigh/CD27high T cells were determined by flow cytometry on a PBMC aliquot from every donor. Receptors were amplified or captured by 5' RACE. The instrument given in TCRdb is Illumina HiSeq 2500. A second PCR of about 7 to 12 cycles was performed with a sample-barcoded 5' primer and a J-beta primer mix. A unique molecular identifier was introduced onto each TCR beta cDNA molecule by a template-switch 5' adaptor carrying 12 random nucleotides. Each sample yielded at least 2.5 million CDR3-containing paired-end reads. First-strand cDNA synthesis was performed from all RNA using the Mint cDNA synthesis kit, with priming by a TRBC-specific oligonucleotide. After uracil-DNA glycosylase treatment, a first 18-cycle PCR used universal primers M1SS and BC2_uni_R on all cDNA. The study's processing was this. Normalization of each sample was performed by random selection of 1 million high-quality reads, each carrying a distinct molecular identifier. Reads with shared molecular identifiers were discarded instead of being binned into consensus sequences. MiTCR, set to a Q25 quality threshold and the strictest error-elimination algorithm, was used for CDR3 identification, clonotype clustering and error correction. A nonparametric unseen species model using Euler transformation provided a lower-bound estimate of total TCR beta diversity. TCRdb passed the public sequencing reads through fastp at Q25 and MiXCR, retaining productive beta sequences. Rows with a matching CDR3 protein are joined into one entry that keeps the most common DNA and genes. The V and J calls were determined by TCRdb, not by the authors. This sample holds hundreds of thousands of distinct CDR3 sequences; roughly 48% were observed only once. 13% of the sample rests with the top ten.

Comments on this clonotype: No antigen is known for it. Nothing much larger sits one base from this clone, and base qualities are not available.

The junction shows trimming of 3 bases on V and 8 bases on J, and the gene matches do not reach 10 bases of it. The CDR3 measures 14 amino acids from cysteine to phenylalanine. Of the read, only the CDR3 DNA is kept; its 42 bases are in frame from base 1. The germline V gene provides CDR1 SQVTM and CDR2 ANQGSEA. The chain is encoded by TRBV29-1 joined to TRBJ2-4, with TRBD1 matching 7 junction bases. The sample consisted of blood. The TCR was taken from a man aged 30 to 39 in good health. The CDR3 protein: CSVEAPPQGDIQYF. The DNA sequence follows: TGCAGCGTTGAGGCCCCACCTCAGGGGGACATTCAGTACTTC.